The 27 T cell receptor beta chains below were found in one sample sequenced in a study of blood T cells in healthy people across ages. The authors ran a second PCR of about 6 to 11 cycles using a sample-barcoded 5' primer and a J-beta primer mix. Using its own MiXCR run on the 5' RACE reads, TCRdb lists one record per CDR3 protein. The table includes about a million distinct CDR3 sequences, 45% to 60% detected once. Sequencing was performed on blood. The source is a woman aged 55-69 years in good health.

The chain employs TRBV20-1 and TRBJ2-5; D ambiguous. CDR3 length: 12 amino acids. Germline CDR1 and CDR2: DFQATT and SNEGSKA (reference sequence). Trimming shortened V by 3 bases and J by 3 bases, and 8 bases separated the two germline ends. This CDR3 reads CSASMGKETQYF. CDR3 sequence (DNA): TGCAGTGCTAGCATGGGAAAAGAGACCCAGTACTTC.

This clonotype was counted once. The rearrangement joins TRBV7-9 to TRBJ2-7, with D tentatively TRBD1 (6 bases). V was shortened by 2 bases and J by 2 bases, with 16 bases between the two germline ends. This CDR3 contains 16 residues. CDR1 is SEHNR, CDR2 FQNEAQ, per germline (reference sequence). CDR3 amino acids: CASSLWRNRDTYEQYF. CDR3 coding DNA: TGTGCCAGCAGCTTATGGAGGAACAGGGATACCTACGAGCAGTACTTC.

The gene calls are TRBV4-1 and TRBJ2-4; tentatively, D is TRBD1 (6 bases). The tail of the sequence fits TRBJ2-7 better, so the J call may be wrong. The CDR3 is 13 residues long. In germline, CDR1 is MGHRA, CDR2 YSYEKL. CDR3 loop: CASSQGTVNEQYF. Here the CDR3 DNA reads TGCGCCAGCAGCCAAGGGACAGTGAACGAGCAGTACTTC.

This clonotype was picked up many times. The chain combines TRBV2 with TRBJ1-2, with D perhaps TRBD1 (6 bases). Trimming removed 7 bases at V and 1 base at J, with 16 bases between. The CDR3 sequence is 15 residues long. CDR1 is SNHLY and CDR2 is FYNNEI in the germline V gene. For the CDR3, the DNA is TGTGCCAGCATGGGCGGGGGGGGCCGTAACTATGGCTACACCTTC. Amino acids: CASMGGGGRNYGYTF.

The chain recombines TRBV21-1 with TRBJ2-7. TRBV21-1 is termed a pseudogene. The CDR3 is made up of 17 amino acids. The DNA of the CDR3 is TGTGCCAGCAGCAAAGCAGCCAGTGACCTGAGTTCCTACGAGCAGTACTTC. This sequence encodes CASSKAASDLSSYEQYF.

This clonotype was detected a few times. The chain combines TRBV10-3 with TRBJ1-4; the D gene is possibly TRBD1 (5 bases). Germline CDR1 ENHRY, CDR2 SYGVKD. The CDR3 length is 15 residues. V was clipped by 8 bases and J by 0 bases, with 13 bases between them. CDR3 DNA: TGTGCCATCTCTGGGGGGGGAACAACTAATGAAAAACTGTTTTTT. It codes for CAISGGGTTNEKLFF.

The chain employs TRBV12-3 or TRBV12-4 and TRBJ2-2; TRBD1 matches at 8 bases. CDR3 length equals 15 residues. Trimming at V came to 5 bases and at J to 4 bases, leaving 6 bases not matched to a gene. The CDR3 sequence: CASSTWTGSTGELFF. The CDR3 DNA follows: TGTGCCAGCAGTACATGGACAGGGTCCACCGGGGAGCTGTTTTTT.

V and J are TRBV20-1 and TRBJ2-4; D is undetermined. The J call may be mistaken, given a closer DNA end match to TRBJ2-7. The germline V gene encodes CDR1 DFQATT and CDR2 SNEGSKA (reference sequence). The CDR3 is 14 amino acids. The DNA for the CDR3 is TGCAGTGCTGAGAGACCGATCCAAAGCAACGAGCAGTACTTC. The encoded protein is CSAERPIQSNEQYF.

DNA of the CDR3: TGTGCCAGCAGTGGTTGGACAGGACCCCAAGAGACCCAGTACTTC. Protein: CASSGWTGPQETQYF. J is TRBJ2-5 and V is TRBV2, with 7 bases matching TRBD1. CDR1 SNHLY and CDR2 FYNNEI come from the germline V gene. This CDR3 has 15 amino acids. Trimming at V came to 4 bases and at J to 1 base, leaving 6 bases not matched to a gene.

This clonotype came up a few times. The chain uses TRBV5-8 and TRBJ2-7; 10 nucleotides agree with TRBD1. Trimming removed 5 bases from V and 3 bases from J; junction bases left unmatched: 8. CDR3 length: 15 amino acids. CDR1 and CDR2 from the germline V gene are SGHTS and YDEGEE. The CDR3 DNA reads as TGTGCCAGCAGTTTGACAGGGGGCCCTTTCTACGAGCAGTACTTC. This codes for CASSLTGGPFYEQYF. The whole variable domain, filled in from reference TRBV5-8 and TRBJ2-7, reads EAGVTQSPTHLIKTRGQQATLRCSPISGHTSVYWYQQALGLGLQFLLWYDEGEERNRGNFPPRFSGRQFPNYSSELNVNALELEDSALYLCASSLTGGPFYEQYFGPGTRLTVT.

J is TRBJ2-7 and V is TRBV4-3; no clear D gene. Trimming took off 0 bases at V and 3 bases at J, with 12 bases between the two ends. Germline V lookup: CDR1 LGHNA, CDR2 YSLEER. CDR3 length: 15 amino acids. The DNA of the CDR3 is TGCGCCAGCAGCCAAGATTCTCTAGTTGGCTACGAGCAGTACTTC. Its translation: CASSQDSLVGYEQYF.

The rearrangement uses TRBV3-1 and TRBJ2-7, with D possibly TRBD2 on 5 matching bases. Germline assignment: CDR1 LGHDT and CDR2 YNNKEL (reference sequence). V lost 3 bases, J lost 2 bases, and 8 bases lay in between. This CDR3 contains 13 residues. The CDR3 nucleotides are TGTGCCAGCAGCCACCTAGCAACCTACGAGCAGTACTTC. This translates into CASSHLATYEQYF.

This clonotype has ten or more counts. This chain links TRBV2 with TRBJ2-3; D unresolved. Trimming removed 7 bases from V and 0 bases from J, with 8 bases in between. The CDR3 contains 13 residues. Germline lookup yields CDR1 SNHLY and CDR2 FYNNEI. The CDR3 is CASTDGSTDTQYF. The DNA of the CDR3 is TGTGCCAGCACGGACGGCAGCACAGATACGCAGTATTTT.

This sequence joins TRBV6-5 and TRBJ1-1, with 9 bases matching TRBD1. The CDR3 is made up of 15 amino acids. J was trimmed by 8 bases and V by 5 bases; bases with no gene match: 12. Germline values: CDR1 MNHEY, CDR2 SVGAGI. CDR3: CASSNPHSGTGEAFF. The CDR3 DNA reads TGTGCCAGCAGTAATCCGCATTCTGGGACAGGGGAAGCTTTCTTT.

The CDR3 DNA sequence: TGCGCCAGCAGTGAGTCCACCGTTGCAGATACGCAGTATTTT. This gives the protein CASSESTVADTQYF. This chain links TRBV10-1 with TRBJ2-3; D is unresolved. CDR1 is WNHNN, CDR2 SYGVQD, per germline (reference sequence). The CDR3 is 14 residues long. V was trimmed by 0 bases and J by 4 bases, leaving 8 bases between them.

The chain carries TRBV6-2 or TRBV6-3 and TRBJ2-5, with no clear D. The end of the DNA aligns better with TRBJ2-7, so the J call may be wrong. The germline V gene encodes CDR1 MNHEY and CDR2 SVGEGT. The CDR3 sequence is 13 residues long. CDR3 sequence: CASSARLVGEQYF. The CDR3 region has the DNA TGTGCCAGCAGTGCCCGGCTAGTCGGCGAGCAGTACTTC.

This clonotype was counted only a few times. V is TRBV18 and J is TRBJ1-2; D ambiguous. The V end lost 6 bases, the J end lost 7 bases, and 15 bases lay between the germline ends. Germline CDR1 KGHSH, CDR2 LQKENI. The CDR3 runs to 13 residues. The CDR3 is CASSQDPNAGYTF. CDR3 sequence (DNA): TGTGCCAGCTCGCAGGATCCAAACGCTGGCTACACCTTC.

This clonotype was detected a few times. The rearrangement joins TRBV4-1 to TRBJ2-3, with TRBD2 as a possible D gene (5 bases). The CDR3 consists of 15 residues. V was pared by 1 base and J by 5 bases, with 13 bases between. Germline lookup yields CDR1 MGHRA and CDR2 YSYEKL. CDR3 sequence reads: CASSQAPAAGDTQYF. The CDR3 bases are TGCGCCAGCAGCCAAGCCCCAGCGGCAGGAGATACGCAGTATTTT.

This clonotype was picked up a small number of times. The chain uses TRBV28 and TRBJ2-3, with TRBD1 matching over 7 bases. CDR3 length: 14 residues. The germline CDR1 and CDR2 sequences are MDHEN and SYDVKM. V lost 7 bases to trimming and J lost 1 base; unmatched junction nucleotides: 5. The CDR3 DNA follows: TGTGCCAGCAAGGGGGCGTGGGGCACAGATACGCAGTATTTT. Protein product: CASKGAWGTDTQYF.

The gene calls are TRBV5-1 and TRBJ2-1; D perhaps matches TRBD1 (6 bases). The better agreement between TRBJ2-7 and the DNA end casts doubt on the J call. The CDR3 is 14 amino acids. CDR1 and CDR2 from the germline V gene are SGHRS and YFSETQ. Here the CDR3 DNA reads TGCGCCAGCAGCGTGGTTCAGGGGCCCAATGAGCAGTACTTC. This translates into CASSVVQGPNEQYF.

This clonotype was recorded a few times. This chain links TRBV4-1 with TRBJ2-3, with 12 nucleotides matching TRBD2. V lost 2 bases and J lost 0; bases outside the gene matches: 9. The CDR3 spans 19 residues. Germline V lookup: CDR1 MGHRA, CDR2 YSYEKL. The CDR3 loop reads CASSQPRASGRGSTDTQYF. The CDR3, as DNA: TGCGCCAGCAGCCAACCCCGGGCTAGCGGGAGGGGTAGCACAGATACGCAGTATTTT.

The chain couples TRBV6-5 to TRBJ2-4; 7 bases fit TRBD1. The DNA matches TRBJ2-7 better at its end, which makes the J call doubtful. The CDR3 has 14 residues. Germline CDR1 is MNHEY and CDR2 is SVGAGI. The CDR3 here is CASSYRSDRVEQYF. The CDR3 region has the DNA TGTGCCAGCAGTTACCGGTCTGACAGGGTCGAGCAGTACTTC.

V and J are TRBV6-1 and TRBJ2-7; 13 bases fit TRBD2. The J call is doubtful: the DNA matches TRBJ2-5 better. CDR1 is MNHNS, CDR2 SASEGT, per germline. There are 16 residues in the CDR3. The CDR3 loop reads CASSEWTSGSLETQYF. The CDR3 nucleotides read TGTGCCAGCAGTGAATGGACTAGCGGGAGCTTGGAGACCCAGTACTTC.

The chain is built from TRBV28 and TRBJ2-3; TRBD1 agrees at 7 bases. The CDR3 extends over 16 amino acids. Germline V gives CDR1 MDHEN, CDR2 SYDVKM. The V and J ends lost 4 bases and 1 base, in that order; junction bases with no gene match: 8. The CDR3 spells CASSSQGDRGTDTQYF. The CDR3 DNA is TGTGCCAGCAGTTCCCAGGGGGACAGAGGCACAGATACGCAGTATTTT.

The chain has TRBV15 and TRBJ2-1; 9 bases agree with TRBD2. Trimming took 3 bases from V and 9 from J; bases not matched to a gene: 12. The CDR3 covers 16 residues. Germline lookup yields CDR1 LNHNV and CDR2 YYDKDF (reference sequence). CDR3 protein: CATSRKREDLISEQFF. The CDR3 bases are TGTGCCACCAGCAGGAAGCGGGAGGACCTAATTAGTGAGCAGTTCTTC.

In its sample, this clonotype was seen many times. A much bigger clone sits one base away, suggesting this may be a read error. V usage is TRBV28 and J usage is TRBJ2-5; the match to TRBD1 covers 7 bases. Per the germline V gene, CDR1 is MDHEN and CDR2 is SYDVKM. This CDR3 has 15 residues. V lost 2 bases, J lost 11 bases, and 14 bases stayed unmatched. The CDR3 loop is CASSLRQGVRNEQYF. Written as DNA, the CDR3 is TGTGCCAGCAGTTTAAGACAGGGAGTAAGGAATGAGCAGTACTTC.

This clonotype was observed a handful of times. The chain is built from TRBV20-1 and TRBJ2-5; D tentatively fits TRBD1 or TRBD2 (6 bases each). The J call is uncertain, as TRBJ2-7 better fits the DNA end. Per the germline V gene, CDR1 is DFQATT and CDR2 is SNEGSKA (reference sequence). The CDR3 loop spans 15 amino acids. In nucleotides, the CDR3 is TGCAGTGCTAGAGGAGCGGCGGGACAAAGTTACGAGCAGTACTTC. It yields the protein CSARGAAGQSYEQYF.